The 10 T cell receptor beta chains presented below share a single source sample, sequenced in a study of blood T cell repertoires in COVID-19. Assay: immunoSEQ multiplex PCR; the TCRdb copy retains only in-frame clones and omits some. The repertoire holds some 310,000 clones, with roughly 89% as singletons. The sample was peripheral blood. The source of these receptors is a woman between 40 and 55 years old with COVID-19, enrolled during active disease.

This chain joins TRBV6-6 and TRBJ1-2; D perhaps matches TRBD1 (5 bases). The CDR3 is made up of 13 amino acids. Per the germline V gene, CDR1 is MNHNY and CDR2 is SVGAGI (reference sequence). V was shortened by 0 bases and J by 8 bases, with 10 bases between the two germline ends. The CDR3 is CASSYSGGKGYTF. The DNA for the CDR3 is TGTGCCAGCAGTTACTCGGGGGGTAAGGGCTACACCTTC.

The rearrangement joins TRBV6-5 to TRBJ2-5; D possibly corresponds to TRBD2 (5 bases). V was shortened by 8 bases and J by 4 bases, with 11 bases between the two germline ends. This CDR3 spans 12 amino acids. The V gene's germline CDR1 is MNHEY and CDR2 SVGAGI. For the CDR3, the DNA is TGTGCCAGCTCCCGGAGGCGAGAGACCCAGTACTTC. Its translation is CASSRRRETQYF.

This chain links TRBV2 with TRBJ2-1; possible D gene TRBD2, 6 bases. The CDR3 covers 16 residues. The germline CDR1 and CDR2 sequences are SNHLY and FYNNEI. Between the trimmed V and J ends, which lost 3 bases and 0 bases, there was a span of 12 bases. The CDR3 is CASSDLAVSSYNEQFF. CDR3 in DNA: TGTGCCAGCAGTGACTTAGCGGTTAGCTCCTACAATGAGCAGTTCTTC.

The V and J genes are TRBV5-1 and TRBJ2-2, with TRBD2 identical over 9 bases. The CDR3 is 16 amino acids. Looked up from germline, CDR1 is SGHRS and CDR2 is YFSETQ. Trimming took 5 bases from V and 1 from J; bases not matched to a gene: 6. CDR3 sequence (DNA): TGCGCCAGCAGTCAGAAGACTAGCGGGAACACCGGGGAGCTGTTTTTT. Its protein is CASSQKTSGNTGELFF. The variable domain in full, with the rest retrieved from reference TRBV5-1 and TRBJ2-2, is KAGVTQTPRYLIKTRGQQVTLSCSPISGHRSVSWYQQTPGQGLQFLFEYFSETQRNKGNFPGRFSGRQFSNSRSEMNVSTLELGDSALYLCASSQKTSGNTGELFFGEGSRLTVL.

The chain couples TRBV9 to TRBJ2-2, with TRBD2 matching over 8 bases. The CDR3 has 15 residues. Germline CDR1 SGDLS, CDR2 YYNGEE. Trimming at V came to 1 base and at J to 1 base, leaving 0 bases not matched to a gene. The CDR3 DNA sequence: TGTGCCAGCAGCGTAAGCGGGGGGAACACCGGGGAGCTGTTTTTT. This codes for CASSVSGGNTGELFF.

Only a few counts were recorded for this clone. The genes are TRBV18 and TRBJ2-2, with D perhaps TRBD1 (6 bases). Germline V gene sequence: CDR1 KGHSH, CDR2 LQKENI. The CDR3 totals 13 residues. Trimming stripped 3 bases from V and 5 bases from J, with 7 bases between. CDR3 residues: CASSPGATGELFF. Here the CDR3 DNA reads TGTGCCAGCTCACCGGGGGCGACCGGGGAGCTGTTTTTT.

CDR3 loop: CASSLAQGAGSPLHF. The CDR3 coding sequence is TGTGCCAGCAGCTTAGCGCAGGGGGCTGGGTCACCCCTCCACTTT. The rearrangement joins TRBV7-2 to TRBJ1-6; TRBD1 matches 8 bases. CDR3 length: 15 amino acids. The junction had 5 bases not matched to a gene; V was cut back by 0 bases and J by 10 bases. Germline V gene data show CDR1 as SGHTA and CDR2 as FQGNSA. Drawing the rest from reference TRBV7-2 and TRBJ1-6, the complete variable domain is GAGVSQSPSNKVTEKGKDVELRCDPISGHTALYWYRQSLGQGLEFLIYFQGNSAPDKSGLPSDRFSAERTGGSVSTLTIQRTQQEDSAVYLCASSLAQGAGSPLHFGNGTRLTVT.

This clone occurred a few times. The chain links TRBV18 to TRBJ1-2; no clear D. The CDR3 consists of 16 residues. CDR1 is KGHSH, CDR2 LQKENI, per germline. V shed 0 bases and J shed 5 bases, with 16 bases lying between them. The CDR3 DNA sequence: TGTGCCAGCTCACCACCGGATGGTCGGAAGACTTATGGCTACACCTTC. Translated: CASSPPDGRKTYGYTF.

The rearrangement uses TRBV7-2 and TRBJ1-4, with a tentative D call TRBD1 (5 bases). Trimming took 6 bases from V and 8 from J, leaving 19 bases between them. The V gene's germline CDR1 is SGHTA and CDR2 FQGNSA. The CDR3 runs 15 residues. CDR3 DNA sequence: TGTGCCAGCAGGGAAAGGCTCGGGGGGGTAGAAAAACTGTTTTTT. This codes for CASRERLGGVEKLFF.

The rearrangement joins TRBV10-3 to TRBJ1-1; 9 bases fit TRBD1. The trim removed 6 bases at V and 7 bases at J, leaving 12 bases unmatched. Per the germline V gene, CDR1 is ENHRY and CDR2 is SYGVKD. CDR3 size: 15 residues. The CDR3, as DNA: TGTGCCATCAGGCCGAGCCGGGACAGGGCAAATGAAGCTTTCTTT. It encodes CAIRPSRDRANEAFF.